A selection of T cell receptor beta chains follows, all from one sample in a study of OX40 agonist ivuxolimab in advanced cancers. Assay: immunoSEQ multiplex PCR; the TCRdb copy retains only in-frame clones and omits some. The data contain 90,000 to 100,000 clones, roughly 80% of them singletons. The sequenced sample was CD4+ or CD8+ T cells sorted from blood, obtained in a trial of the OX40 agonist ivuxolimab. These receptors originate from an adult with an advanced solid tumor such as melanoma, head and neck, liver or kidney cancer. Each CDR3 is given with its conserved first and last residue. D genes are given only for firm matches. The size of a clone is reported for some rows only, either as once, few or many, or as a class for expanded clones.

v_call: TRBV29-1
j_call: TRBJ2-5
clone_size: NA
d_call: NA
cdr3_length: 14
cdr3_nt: TGCAGCGTGGCCAGGGCCGATCCTCAAGAGACCCAGTACTTC
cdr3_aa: CSVARADPQETQYF

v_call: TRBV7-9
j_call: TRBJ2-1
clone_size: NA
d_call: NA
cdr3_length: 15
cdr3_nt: TGTGCCAGCAGCCCCTGGGGGGCACGGTACAATGAGCAGTTCTTC
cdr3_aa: CASSPWGARYNEQFF

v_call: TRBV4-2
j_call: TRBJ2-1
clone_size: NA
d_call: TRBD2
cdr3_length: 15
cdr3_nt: TGTGCCAGCGCGGTAGGCGGGGCCGGGGGGAATGAGCAGTTCTTC
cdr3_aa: CASAVGGAGGNEQFF

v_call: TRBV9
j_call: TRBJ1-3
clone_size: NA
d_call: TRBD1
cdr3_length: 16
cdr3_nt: TGTGCCAGCAGCGTTACAGGGGGGAACGTTGGAAACACCATATATTTT
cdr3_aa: CASSVTGGNVGNTIYF

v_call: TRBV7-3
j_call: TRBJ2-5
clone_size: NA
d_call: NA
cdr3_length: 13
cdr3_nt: TGTGCCAGCAGCTTTGGACTGGCGGAGACCCAGTACTTC
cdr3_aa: CASSFGLAETQYF

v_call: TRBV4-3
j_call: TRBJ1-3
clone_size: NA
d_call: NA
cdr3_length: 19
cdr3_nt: TGCGCCAGCAGCCAAGATAGTGGGTCCTCGTTGAAAGGAGGAAACACCATATATTTT
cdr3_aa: CASSQDSGSSLKGGNTIYF

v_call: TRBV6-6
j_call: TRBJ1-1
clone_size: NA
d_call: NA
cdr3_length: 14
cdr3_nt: TGTGCCAGCAGCCCCCTTATCCCGGACACTGAAGCTTTCTTT
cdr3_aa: CASSPLIPDTEAFF

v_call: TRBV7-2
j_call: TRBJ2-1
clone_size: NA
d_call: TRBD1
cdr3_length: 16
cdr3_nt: TGTGCCAGCAGCTTAGTGCCGGGACAGGGCCGCAATGAGCAGTTCTTC
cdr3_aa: CASSLVPGQGRNEQFF

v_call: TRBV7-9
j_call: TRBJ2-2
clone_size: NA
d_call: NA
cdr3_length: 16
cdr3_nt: TGTGCCAGCAGCTTATATCCAGGGACGAACACCGGGGAGCTGTTTTTT
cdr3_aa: CASSLYPGTNTGELFF

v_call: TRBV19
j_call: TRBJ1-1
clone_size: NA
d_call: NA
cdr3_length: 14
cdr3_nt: TGTGCCAGTAGTATCCCGGGGACCCACACTGAAGCTTTCTTT
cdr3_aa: CASSIPGTHTEAFF

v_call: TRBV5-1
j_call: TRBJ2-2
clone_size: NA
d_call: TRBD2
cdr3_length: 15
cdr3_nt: TGCGCCAGCAGCTTACGGGAGGGTGGCACCGGGGAGCTGTTTTTT
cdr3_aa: CASSLREGGTGELFF

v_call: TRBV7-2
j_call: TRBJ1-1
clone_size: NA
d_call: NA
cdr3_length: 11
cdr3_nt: TGTGCCAGCAGCTTCAGGACTGAAGCTTTCTTT
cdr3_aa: CASSFRTEAFF

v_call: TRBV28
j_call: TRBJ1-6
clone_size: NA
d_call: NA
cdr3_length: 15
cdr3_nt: TGTGCCACCGAGGGACGGAACCCAGCCAATTCACCCCTCCACTTT
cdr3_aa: CATEGRNPANSPLHF

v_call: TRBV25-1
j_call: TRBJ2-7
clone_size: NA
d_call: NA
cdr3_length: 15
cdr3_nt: TGTGCCAGCAGTGAATATAGTTCTAGATCGGGCGAGCAGTACTTC
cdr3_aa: CASSEYSSRSGEQYF

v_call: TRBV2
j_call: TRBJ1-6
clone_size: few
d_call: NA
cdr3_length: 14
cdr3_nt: TGTGCCAGCAGTGACAGCTCCTATAATTCACCCCTCCACTTT
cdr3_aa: CASSDSSYNSPLHF

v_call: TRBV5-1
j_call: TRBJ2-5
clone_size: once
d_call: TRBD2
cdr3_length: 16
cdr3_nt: TGCGCCAGCAGCTTGATGCCTAGCGGGGCCCAAGAGACCCAGTACTTC
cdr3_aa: CASSLMPSGAQETQYF

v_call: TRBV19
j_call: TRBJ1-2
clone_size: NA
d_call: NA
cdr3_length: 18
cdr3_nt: TGTGCCAGTAGTAAGGCCCCCGTCCGGGCGACGACAATACGTGGCTACACCTTC
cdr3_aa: CASSKAPVRATTIRGYTF

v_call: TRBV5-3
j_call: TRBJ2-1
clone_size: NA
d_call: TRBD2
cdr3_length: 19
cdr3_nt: TGTGCCAGAAGCTTGGCCGGCTCAGCGGGGGGGCCCGTCTACAATGAGCAGTTCTTC
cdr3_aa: CARSLAGSAGGPVYNEQFF

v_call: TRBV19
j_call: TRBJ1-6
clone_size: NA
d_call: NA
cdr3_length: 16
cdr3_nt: TGTGCCAGTAGTATAGAGGAGCTCTCCTATAATTCACCCCTCCACTTT
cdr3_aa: CASSIEELSYNSPLHF

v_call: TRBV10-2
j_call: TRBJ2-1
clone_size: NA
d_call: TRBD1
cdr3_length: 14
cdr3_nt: TGCGCCAGCGGGGACAGGGGTGGTTACAATGAGCAGTTCTTC
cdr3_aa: CASGDRGGYNEQFF

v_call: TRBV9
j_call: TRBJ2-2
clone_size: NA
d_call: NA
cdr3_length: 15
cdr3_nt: TGTGCCAGCAGCGTTATCGCGGAGGGGACCGGGGAGCTGTTTTTT
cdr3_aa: CASSVIAEGTGELFF

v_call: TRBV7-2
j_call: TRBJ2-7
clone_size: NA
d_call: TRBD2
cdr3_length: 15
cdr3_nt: TGTGCCAGCAGCTTAAACGGGAGGGGAACCTACGAGCAGTACTTC
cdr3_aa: CASSLNGRGTYEQYF

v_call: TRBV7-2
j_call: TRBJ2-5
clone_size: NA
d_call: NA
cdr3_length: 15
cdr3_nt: TGTGCCAGCAGCTTAGTGGCAGGGAACCAAGAGACCCAGTACTTC
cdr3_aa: CASSLVAGNQETQYF

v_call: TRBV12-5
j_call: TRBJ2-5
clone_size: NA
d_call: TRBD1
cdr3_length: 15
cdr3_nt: TGTGCTAGTGGGCAAGGGGGACAGCGCCAAGAGACCCAGTACTTC
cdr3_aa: CASGQGGQRQETQYF

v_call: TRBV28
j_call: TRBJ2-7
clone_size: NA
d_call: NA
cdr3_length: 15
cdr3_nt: TGTGCCAGCAGTCCCACAGATCCCCGCTCCTACGAGCAGTACTTC
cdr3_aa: CASSPTDPRSYEQYF

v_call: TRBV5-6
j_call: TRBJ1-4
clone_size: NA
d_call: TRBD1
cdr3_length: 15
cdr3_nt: TGTGCCAGCAGCCGATTACAGGGGGCAAGTGAAAAACTGTTTTTT
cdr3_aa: CASSRLQGASEKLFF

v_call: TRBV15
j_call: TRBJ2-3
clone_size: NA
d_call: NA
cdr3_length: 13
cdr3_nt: TGTGCCACCAGCAGTGTCCGGGACTCTACGCAGTATTTT
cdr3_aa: CATSSVRDSTQYF

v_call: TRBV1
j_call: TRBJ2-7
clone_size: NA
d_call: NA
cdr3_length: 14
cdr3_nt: TGCACCAGCGGCCGCAGGGACGGGTACTACGAGCAGTACTTC
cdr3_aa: CTSGRRDGYYEQYF

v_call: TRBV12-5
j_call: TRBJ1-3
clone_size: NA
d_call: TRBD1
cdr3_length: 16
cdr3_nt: TGTGCTAGTGGTTTGGGGGAGGGACAGGGTGGAAACACCATATATTTT
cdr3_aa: CASGLGEGQGGNTIYF

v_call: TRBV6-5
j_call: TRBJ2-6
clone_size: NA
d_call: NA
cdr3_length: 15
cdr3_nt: TGTGCCAGCAGTTATCGGGGCTCTGGGGCCAACGTCCTGACTTTC
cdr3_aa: CASSYRGSGANVLTF

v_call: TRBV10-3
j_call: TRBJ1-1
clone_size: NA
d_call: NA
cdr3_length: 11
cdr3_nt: TGTGCCATCAGTGAGAAGGATGAAGCTTTCTTT
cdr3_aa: CAISEKDEAFF

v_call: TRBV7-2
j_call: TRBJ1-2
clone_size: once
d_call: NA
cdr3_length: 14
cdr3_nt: TGTGCCAGCAGCTTGCAGGGATACCTCTATGGCTACACCTTC
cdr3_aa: CASSLQGYLYGYTF

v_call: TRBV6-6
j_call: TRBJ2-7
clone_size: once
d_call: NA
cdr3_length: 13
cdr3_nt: TGTGCCAGCAGTCTTACTAGTGTCTACGAGCAGTACTTC
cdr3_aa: CASSLTSVYEQYF

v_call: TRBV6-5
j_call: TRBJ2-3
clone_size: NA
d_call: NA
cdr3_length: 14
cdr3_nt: TGTGCCAGCAGTTATGGTCCATCTCAAGATACGCAGTATTTT
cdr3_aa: CASSYGPSQDTQYF

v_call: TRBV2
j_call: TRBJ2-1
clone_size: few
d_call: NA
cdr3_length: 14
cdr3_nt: TGTGCCAGCAGAGGGGGGTTGGACTACAATGAGCAGTTCTTC
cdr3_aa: CASRGGLDYNEQFF

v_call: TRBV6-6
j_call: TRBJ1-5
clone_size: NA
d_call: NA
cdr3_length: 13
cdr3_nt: TGTGCCAGCATCCAGGGCGTGAATCAGCCCCAGCATTTT
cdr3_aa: CASIQGVNQPQHF

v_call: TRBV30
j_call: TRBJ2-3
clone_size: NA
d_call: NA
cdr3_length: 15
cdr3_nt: TGTGCCTTACTCCGGGGCTTATCTAGCACAGATACGCAGTATTTT
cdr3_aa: CALLRGLSSTDTQYF

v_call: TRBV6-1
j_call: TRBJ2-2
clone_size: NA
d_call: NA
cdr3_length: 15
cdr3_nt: TGTGCCCTCAATGGGGTTCAGGCGAACACCGGGGAGCTGTTTTTT
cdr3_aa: CALNGVQANTGELFF

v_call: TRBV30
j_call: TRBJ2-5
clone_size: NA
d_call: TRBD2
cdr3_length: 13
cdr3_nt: TGTGCCAGGTCTAGCGGCACCCAAGAGACCCAGTACTTC
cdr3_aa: CARSSGTQETQYF

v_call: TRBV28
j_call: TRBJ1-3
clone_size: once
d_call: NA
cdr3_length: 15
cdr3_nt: TGTGCCAGCAGCGTATCGGGGGACTCTGGAAACACCATATATTTT
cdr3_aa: CASSVSGDSGNTIYF

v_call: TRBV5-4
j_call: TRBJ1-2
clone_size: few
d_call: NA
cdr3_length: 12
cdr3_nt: TGTGCCAGCAGCTTGGTAAACTATGGCTACACCTTC
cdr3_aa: CASSLVNYGYTF

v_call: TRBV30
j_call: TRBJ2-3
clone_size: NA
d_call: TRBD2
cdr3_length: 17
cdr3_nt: TGTGCCTGGAGTGCGCTCCGGACTAGCGGGAGCCCAGATACGCAGTATTTT
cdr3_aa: CAWSALRTSGSPDTQYF

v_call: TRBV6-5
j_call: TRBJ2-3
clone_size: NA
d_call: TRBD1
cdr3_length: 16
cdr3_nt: TGTGCCAGCAGTTACCGGGGACAGGGATACACAGATACGCAGTATTTT
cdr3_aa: CASSYRGQGYTDTQYF

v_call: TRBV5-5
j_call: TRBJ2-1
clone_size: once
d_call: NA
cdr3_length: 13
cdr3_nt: TGTGCCAGCAGCTTGGGACTGTACAATGAGCAGTTCTTC
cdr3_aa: CASSLGLYNEQFF